The 32 T cell receptor beta chains given below trace back to one sample, sequenced in a study of cytomegalovirus exposure and HLA in healthy donors. The PCR had 60 Vbeta and 13 Jbeta primers. The repertoire was sequenced with immunoSEQ multiplex PCR; TCRdb's copy has only in-frame clones and lacks some. The sample has over 110,000 clones, 82% seen once; the top ten hold over 2.5%. The sample was PBMCs. Receptors were obtained from a male donor in good health and CMV-seronegative.

The rearrangement links TRBV13 to TRBJ2-1; 7 positions agree with TRBD2. Germline values: CDR1 PRHDT, CDR2 FYEKMQ (reference sequence). The V segment lost 10 bases and the J segment 7 bases; nucleotides outside the gene matches: 13. CDR3 size: 14 residues. Written as DNA, the CDR3 is TGTGCCACTTTAGACAGCGGGATAGGAAATGAGCAGTTCTTC. Amino acid sequence: CATLDSGIGNEQFF.

The chain has TRBV6-5 and TRBJ1-2; 7 bases match TRBD1. CDR1 and CDR2 (germline): MNHEY, SVGAGI. The V segment lost 6 bases and the J segment 3 bases; nucleotides outside the gene matches: 7. This CDR3 has 14 amino acids. CDR3 in amino acids: CASRIPTGDYGYTF. The CDR3 nucleotides read TGTGCCAGCAGGATACCCACAGGGGACTATGGCTACACCTTC.

V and J are TRBV30 and TRBJ2-5; no definite D call. CDR3 size: 13 residues. Germline CDR1 is GTSNPN and CDR2 is SVGIG (reference sequence). Trimming removed 1 base from V and 3 bases from J, with 9 bases in between. CDR3 region: CAWSGLNKETQYF. As DNA, the CDR3 is TGTGCCTGGAGTGGACTGAATAAAGAGACCCAGTACTTC.

V gene TRBV6-1 combines with J gene TRBJ1-5; 7 bases match TRBD1. This CDR3 has 15 amino acids. With 6 bases clipped from V and 4 bases from J, the junction kept 9 bases outside the gene matches. Germline lookup yields CDR1 MNHNS and CDR2 SASEGT. CDR3 bases: TGTGCCAGCAGGTTCCTTGGCAGGGGGAATCAGCCCCAGCATTTT. Residues: CASRFLGRGNQPQHF.

This chain connects TRBV11-2 to TRBJ1-3; no clear D gene. CDR3 length: 16 residues. V was trimmed by 2 bases and J by 2 bases, leaving 13 bases between them. Germline CDR1 and CDR2: SGHAT and FQNNGV. CDR3 loop: CASSLWAGGTGNTIYF. The DNA for the CDR3 is TGTGCCAGCAGCTTATGGGCCGGAGGGACTGGAAACACCATATATTTT.

The rearrangement links TRBV9 to TRBJ2-7; the D is unclear. Looked up from germline, CDR1 is SGDLS and CDR2 is YYNGEE. CDR3 size: 14 residues. V lost 0 bases and J 4 bases, leaving 11 bases between the germline ends. CDR3 in DNA: TGTGCCAGCAGCGTAGGGTCTGCGGCATACGAGCAGTACTTC. Translated, it gives CASSVGSAAYEQYF.

The chain recombines TRBV19 with TRBJ2-2, with 10 bases fitting TRBD2. This CDR3 has 17 amino acids. The V segment lost 3 bases and the J segment 6 bases; nucleotides outside the gene matches: 10. Germline V gives CDR1 LNHDA, CDR2 SQIVND (reference sequence). CDR3 nucleotide sequence: TGTGCCAGTAGTATGTTTGGAGCGGGAGGGCCTCCCGGGGAGCTGTTTTTT. Its translation is CASSMFGAGGPPGELFF.

V and J are TRBV13 and TRBJ2-1; 10 bases agree with TRBD2. From germline, CDR1 is PRHDT and CDR2 FYEKMQ (reference sequence). Trimming at V came to 4 bases and at J to 5 bases, leaving 8 bases not matched to a gene. The CDR3 loop spans 16 amino acids. The DNA for the CDR3 is TGTGCCAGCAGCTCGATTAGCGGGAGGATCGACAATGAGCAGTTCTTC. It is translated as CASSSISGRIDNEQFF.

The V call is TRBV2, the J call TRBJ2-1; 7 bases match TRBD1. Germline V lookup: CDR1 SNHLY, CDR2 FYNNEI. The CDR3 is 16 residues long. V shed 2 bases, J shed 3 bases, and the junction held 7 bases outside the gene matches. The CDR3 is CASSESADRNYNEQFF. The CDR3 coding sequence is TGTGCCAGCAGTGAAAGTGCGGACAGGAACTACAATGAGCAGTTCTTC.

There are a few counts of this clone. The gene calls are TRBV6-5 and TRBJ2-7; no clear D. Germline values: CDR1 MNHEY, CDR2 SVGAGI. Trimming shortened V by 6 bases and J by 3 bases, and 9 bases separated the two germline ends. The CDR3 has 12 amino acids. In nucleotides, the CDR3 is TGTGCCAGCAGCGCAGACAACTACGAGCAGTACTTC. It is translated as CASSADNYEQYF.

V gene TRBV7-9 combines with J gene TRBJ2-3; D may be TRBD2 (6 bases). In germline, CDR1 is SEHNR, CDR2 FQNEAQ (reference sequence). V gave up 5 bases and J gave up 0 bases, with 12 bases separating them. The CDR3 has 15 residues. The CDR3 loop is CASSPEGISTDTQYF. CDR3 in DNA: TGTGCCAGCAGCCCGGAGGGAATTAGCACAGATACGCAGTATTTT.

This chain connects TRBV5-4 to TRBJ1-3; 7 positions match TRBD1. The trim removed 0 bases at V and 3 bases at J, leaving 6 bases unmatched. This CDR3 comprises 16 residues. The germline V gene encodes CDR1 SGHNT and CDR2 YYREEE (reference sequence). This CDR3 reads CASSLGGQIIGNTIYF. Here the CDR3 DNA reads TGTGCCAGCAGCTTGGGGGGACAGATCATTGGAAACACCATATATTTT.

The J gene is TRBJ2-1, the V gene TRBV27; 10 bases are shared with TRBD2. The trim removed 3 bases at V and 0 bases at J, leaving 5 bases unmatched. Germline CDR1 and CDR2: MNHEY and SMNVEV (reference sequence). The CDR3 loop spans 17 amino acids. The CDR3 here is CASSFRTSGNSYNEQFF. In DNA form, the CDR3 reads TGTGCCAGCAGTTTCCGGACTAGCGGAAACTCCTACAATGAGCAGTTCTTC.

This clone was recorded a few times. This same CDR3 is encoded by further DNA sequences in the sample. This chain's CDR3 is CASSFSSGRGDEQFF. The DNA for the CDR3 is TGTGCCAGCAGTTTTTCTAGCGGGAGGGGGGATGAGCAGTTCTTC. This chain links TRBV27 with TRBJ2-1; TRBD2 matches 12 bases. The V gene end was trimmed by 3 bases and the J gene end by 8 bases; junction bases not matched to a gene: 5. From germline, CDR1 is MNHEY and CDR2 SMNVEV (reference sequence). The CDR3 has 15 amino acids.

This rearrangement joins TRBV5-6 to TRBJ2-7; 8 bases map to TRBD1. This CDR3 has 15 amino acids. CDR1 is SGHDT, CDR2 YYEEEE, per germline. Trimming took 0 bases from V and 2 from J; bases not matched to a gene: 4. This chain's CDR3 is CASSLARDRPYEQYF. The CDR3 bases are TGTGCCAGCAGCTTGGCCCGGGACAGGCCCTACGAGCAGTACTTC.

The chain is built from TRBV25-1 and TRBJ2-1; TRBD2 matches 9 bases. The trim removed 4 bases at V and 9 bases at J, leaving 4 bases unmatched. In germline, CDR1 is MGHDK, CDR2 SYGVNS. CDR3 size: 13 residues. The CDR3 is CASSGGREREQFF. The CDR3 coding sequence is TGTGCCAGCAGTGGCGGGAGGGAACGTGAGCAGTTCTTC.

This chain uses TRBV6-6 with TRBJ2-7; 7 bases agree with TRBD2. This CDR3 region has 13 residues. Germline values: CDR1 MNHNY, CDR2 SVGAGI (reference sequence). The ends lost 5 bases at V and 7 bases at J; junction bases unmatched: 8. The DNA for the CDR3 is TGTGCCAGCAGTAACGGGGGGATAGGAGAGCAGTACTTC. Its translation is CASSNGGIGEQYF.

This chain connects TRBV11-2 to TRBJ2-7; tentative D call: TRBD1 (5 bases). Germline V CDR1 and CDR2: SGHAT, FQNNGV. The ends were cut back, 2 bases at V and 3 bases at J, with 17 bases in the middle. This CDR3 spans 16 amino acids. CDR3 in DNA: TGTGCCAGCAGCTTAATCCAGGGAAAGGGGCGCTACGAGCAGTACTTC. Its protein is CASSLIQGKGRYEQYF.

The chain employs TRBV7-9 and TRBJ1-1; 8 positions match TRBD1. Losses at the gene ends were 7 bases for V and 3 bases for J; bases not matched to a gene: 4. From germline, CDR1 is SEHNR and CDR2 FQNEAQ (reference sequence). The CDR3 length is 13 residues. This chain's CDR3 is CASKGQEHTEAFF. In DNA form, the CDR3 reads TGTGCCAGCAAGGGACAGGAGCACACTGAAGCTTTCTTT.

This rearrangement joins TRBV30 to TRBJ1-2, with D possibly being TRBD1 (5 bases). Germline CDR1 GTSNPN, CDR2 SVGIG (reference sequence). V was pared by 0 bases and J by 4 bases, with 18 bases between. The CDR3 is made up of 16 amino acids. CDR3 sequence (DNA): TGTGCCTGGAGTGTAAGGGGTGCGGATGCTAGCTATGGCTACACCTTC. Its translation: CAWSVRGADASYGYTF.

This chain joins TRBV7-9 and TRBJ2-7; 10 bases line up with TRBD1. The germline CDR1 and CDR2 sequences are SEHNR and FQNEAQ (reference sequence). V shed 1 base, J shed 5 bases, and the junction held 2 bases outside the gene matches. The CDR3 extends over 14 amino acids. The CDR3 loop reads CASSLGTGGNEQYF. The CDR3 DNA is TGTGCCAGCAGCTTAGGGACAGGGGGAAACGAGCAGTACTTC.

This rearrangement joins TRBV6-1 to TRBJ1-5; 11 bases match TRBD1. This CDR3 spans 13 amino acids. Germline-derived CDR1 and CDR2 are MNHNS and SASEGT. Trimming took 7 bases from V and 5 from J; bases not matched to a gene: 1. The CDR3 protein is CASMDRGHQPQHF. The CDR3 DNA follows: TGTGCCAGCATGGACAGGGGGCATCAGCCCCAGCATTTT.

The chain carries TRBV5-6 and TRBJ2-7, with a possible D match to TRBD2 (6 bases). The V and J ends lost 4 bases and 12 bases respectively, with 14 bases between them. The CDR3 is made up of 11 amino acids. Germline V gives CDR1 SGHDT, CDR2 YYEEEE. The CDR3 is CASSPLGGAYF. In DNA, the CDR3 is TGTGCCAGCAGCCCCCTCGGGGGTGCGTACTTC.

The chain employs TRBV29-1 and TRBJ1-1; D remains unclear. In germline, CDR1 is SQVTM, CDR2 ANQGSEA. The length of the CDR3 is 10 residues. V was pared by 6 bases and J by 8 bases, with 10 bases between. For the CDR3, the DNA is TGCAGCGTGAGCGAGGAAGAAGCTTTCTTT. It codes for CSVSEEEAFF.

V and J are TRBV6-5 and TRBJ2-1; a possible D gene is TRBD1 (5 bases). This CDR3 spans 15 amino acids. V lost 2 bases and J lost 5, with 13 bases in between. Germline assignment: CDR1 MNHEY and CDR2 SVGAGI. The CDR3 region has the DNA TGTGCCAGCAGTTACGCTGGGGCTAGGGACAATGAGCAGTTCTTC. Translation: CASSYAGARDNEQFF.

The V call is TRBV6-4, the J call TRBJ2-5; a possible D gene is TRBD2 (6 bases). Germline V lookup: CDR1 MRHNA, CDR2 SNTAGT. The CDR3 spans 14 residues. V was pared by 10 bases and J by 6 bases, with 21 bases between. The CDR3 DNA is TGTGCCATTTTATCGGGACTCCTCCGACAGACCCAGTACTTC. Its protein product is CAILSGLLRQTQYF.

The chain links TRBV7-2 to TRBJ2-7; 8 bases line up with TRBD2. Germline values: CDR1 SGHTA, CDR2 FQGNSA. The CDR3 is made up of 14 amino acids. The V segment lost 5 bases and the J segment 3 bases; nucleotides outside the gene matches: 6. In DNA form, the CDR3 reads TGTGCCAGCAGCCGTAGCGGGGCTTTCTACGAGCAGTACTTC. Amino acid sequence: CASSRSGAFYEQYF.

This chain uses TRBV6-6 with TRBJ2-7, with D unclear. Trimming removed 3 bases at V and 0 bases at J, with 9 bases between. This CDR3 has 14 amino acids. Germline V CDR1 and CDR2: MNHNY, SVGAGI (reference sequence). The CDR3 region is CASSYTESSYEQYF. CDR3 nucleotides: TGTGCCAGCAGTTATACGGAGAGCTCCTACGAGCAGTACTTC.

The chain combines TRBV4-3 with TRBJ2-7; 7 nucleotides line up with TRBD1. J was trimmed by 0 bases and V by 2 bases; bases with no gene match: 7. Germline CDR1 is LGHNA and CDR2 is YSLEER. There are 16 residues in the CDR3. The CDR3 protein is CASSQQTGILSYEQYF. In DNA, the CDR3 is TGCGCCAGCAGCCAACAGACAGGGATCCTCTCCTACGAGCAGTACTTC.

The chain couples TRBV6-5 to TRBJ2-2; D gene uncertain. Deletions cut 6 bases from V and 2 bases from J, with 7 bases between. Germline assignment: CDR1 MNHEY and CDR2 SVGAGI. The CDR3 has 13 residues. The CDR3 sequence is CASSLSNTGELFF. The CDR3 DNA reads TGTGCCAGCAGCTTGTCCAACACCGGGGAGCTGTTTTTT.

This chain joins TRBV4-3 and TRBJ1-2; 10 bases are shared with TRBD1. V lost 0 bases and J lost 4; bases outside the gene matches: 5. Germline-derived CDR1 and CDR2 are LGHNA and YSLEER. The CDR3 is 16 residues long. The CDR3 DNA reads TGCGCCAGCAGCCAAGACCTTGGGACAGGGGCCTATGGCTACACCTTC. This gives the protein CASSQDLGTGAYGYTF.

On this clone: At one of its ends the junction is not consistent with the germline gene, which may arise from a read error. The rearrangement joins TRBV7-6 to TRBJ1-5, with TRBD1 matching over 8 bases. Looked up from germline, CDR1 is SGHVS and CDR2 is FNYEAQ. This CDR3 is 14 amino acids long. The CDR3: CTSSLGTGGTPQHF. In DNA, the CDR3 is TGTACCAGCAGCCTGGGGACAGGTGGTACGCCCCAGCATTTT.